The 9 T cell receptor beta chains listed next were all sequenced from one sample in a study of T cells in Graves' hyperthyroidism and ophthalmopathy. Amplified TCR beta CDR3 regions came from RNA transcripts. HTBI primers were employed in a first-round RT-PCR of the TCR CDR3. One entry per CDR3 protein, called by TCRdb with MiXCR from the multiplex PCR reads. The sample has around 360,000 distinct CDR3 sequences; about 15% are singletons. Sample: blood. Receptor source: a woman aged 55-69 years with Graves' ophthalmopathy.

This clonotype appeared a single time. The V gene is TRBV5-6, the J gene TRBJ1-1; weak D call: TRBD1 (5 bases). The CDR3 spans 17 residues. Germline assignment: CDR1 SGHDT and CDR2 YYEEEE. The V and J ends lost 4 bases and 0 bases respectively, with 19 bases between them. The CDR3 sequence: CASSPRRQGGMNTEAFF. DNA for the CDR3: TGTGCCAGCAGCCCCAGGAGGCAGGGAGGGATGAACACTGAAGCTTTCTTT.

This clonotype was counted a single time. The J gene is TRBJ1-4, the V gene TRBV11-2, with D unresolved. Trimming left V 8 bases short and J 5 bases short, with 12 bases between. Germline loops: CDR1 SGHAT, CDR2 FQNNGV. The CDR3 is 13 amino acids. DNA of the CDR3: TGTGCCAGCGCCGGGTGGCGGAATGAAAAACTGTTTTTT. This codes for CASAGWRNEKLFF.

This clonotype was counted many times. The J gene is TRBJ1-2, the V gene TRBV5-1; D unclear. The germline V gene has CDR1 SGHRS and CDR2 YFSETQ. The germline V and J ends were trimmed by 0 bases and 8 bases, with 11 bases remaining between them. CDR3 length: 13 amino acids. CDR3 region: CASSLDQHPGYTF. CDR3 nucleotides: TGCGCCAGCAGCTTGGATCAGCATCCGGGCTACACCTTC. The complete variable domain, with remaining parts taken from reference TRBV5-1 and TRBJ1-2, reads KAGVTQTPRYLIKTRGQQVTLSCSPISGHRSVSWYQQTPGQGLQFLFEYFSETQRNKGNFPGRFSGRQFSNSRSEMNVSTLELGDSALYLCASSLDQHPGYTFGSGTRLTVV.

This clonotype occurred many times. The CDR3 DNA follows: TGCGCCACCAGAAAGGGGCGGGAGGATTACGAGCAGTACTTC. This sequence encodes CATRKGREDYEQYF. The chain combines TRBV5-1 with TRBJ2-7, with 8 nucleotides matching TRBD2. CDR1 is SGHRS and CDR2 is YFSETQ in the germline V gene. The junction had 12 bases not matched to a gene; V was cut back by 9 bases and J by 4 bases. CDR3 length equals 14 residues. Using reference TRBV5-1 and TRBJ2-7 for the parts outside the CDR3, the full variable domain is KAGVTQTPRYLIKTRGQQVTLSCSPISGHRSVSWYQQTPGQGLQFLFEYFSETQRNKGNFPGRFSGRQFSNSRSEMNVSTLELGDSALYLCATRKGREDYEQYFGPGTRLTVT.

Concerning this clonotype: A much larger clone lies a single base off, so this may be a read error. Here the CDR3 omits its conserved ending phenylalanine or tryptophan, so a read error is the likely source. The chain carries TRBV7-9 and TRBJ1-1; D might be TRBD1 (5 bases). Germline lookup yields CDR1 SEHNR and CDR2 FQNEAQ (reference sequence). Trimming left V 1 base short and J 5 bases short, with 11 bases between. The CDR3 has 14 amino acids. The CDR3 region has the DNA TGTGCCAGCAGCTTAGAGGCAGGGCGAACTGAAGCTTTCCTT. Residues: CASSLEAGRTEAFL.

This clonotype was picked up a small number of times. This rearrangement joins TRBV28 to TRBJ1-2; weak D call: TRBD1 (5 bases). The CDR3 runs 12 residues. The germline V gene encodes CDR1 MDHEN and CDR2 SYDVKM. Trimming took off 3 bases at V and 14 bases at J, with 16 bases between the two ends. The CDR3 DNA follows: TGTGCCAGCAGTTTCAATCCCTCGACAGTAACCTTC. Translated: CASSFNPSTVTF.

This clonotype has a handful of counts. The chain is built from TRBV5-5 and TRBJ1-1; tentative D call: TRBD1 (5 bases). The V and J ends lost 2 bases and 1 base respectively, with 9 bases between them. CDR3 length equals 14 residues. In germline, CDR1 is SGHKS, CDR2 YYEKEE (reference sequence). The CDR3 spells CASSLQVGNTEAFF. DNA of the CDR3: TGTGCCAGCAGCTTACAGGTCGGGAACACTGAAGCTTTCTTT. Full variable domain (remainder filled in from reference TRBV5-5 and TRBJ1-1): DAGVTQSPTHLIKTRGQQVTLRCSPISGHKSVSWYQQVLGQGPQFIFQYYEKEERGRGNFPDRFSARQFPNYSSELNVNALLLGDSALYLCASSLQVGNTEAFFGQGTRLTVV.

The rearrangement uses TRBV20-1 and TRBJ2-3; D gene uncertain. The CDR3 length is 13 residues. Germline CDR1 is DFQATT and CDR2 is SNEGSKA (reference sequence). This CDR3 is CSGGGFGGDTQYF. CDR3 DNA: TGCAGCGGTGGTGGCTTCGGTGGGGATACGCAGTATTTT.

In its sample, this clonotype was seen a few times. The chain carries TRBV27 and TRBJ2-7; D unresolved. This CDR3 is built from 13 residues. From germline, CDR1 is MNHEY and CDR2 SMNVEV (reference sequence). V lost 2 bases and J lost 3, with 8 bases in between. The CDR3: CASSLRLNYEQYF. The CDR3 DNA is TGTGCCAGCAGTTTAAGGCTAAACTACGAGCAGTACTTC.